Each of the 16 T cell receptor beta chains below was sequenced from the same sample in a study of blood T cell repertoires in COVID-19. Generated by immunoSEQ multiplex PCR, the TCRdb table keeps only in-frame clones and is missing some. Of 130,000 or so clones detected, roughly 84% appear once; the ten largest clones hold roughly 8%. The sample taken for sequencing was peripheral blood. The receptors stem from a woman aged 60-70 years with acute or convalescent COVID-19.

The V gene is TRBV5-4, the J gene TRBJ2-1; no firm D call. CDR3 length: 11 residues. V lost 2 bases to trimming and J lost 10 bases, with 7 bases between them. The germline V gene has CDR1 SGHNT and CDR2 YYREEE (reference sequence). CDR3 sequence (DNA): TGTGCCAGCAGCTTTCAGAAGGAGCAGTTCTTC. It is translated as CASSFQKEQFF.

V is TRBV7-9 and J is TRBJ2-2; possible D gene TRBD2, 6 bases. V lost 5 bases, J lost 3 bases, and 16 bases lay in between. The germline V gene encodes CDR1 SEHNR and CDR2 FQNEAQ (reference sequence). This CDR3 comprises 16 residues. CDR3 in amino acids: CASSLLLGGDTGELFF. CDR3 nucleotide sequence: TGTGCCAGCAGCCTCCTTTTGGGCGGGGACACCGGGGAGCTGTTTTTT.

This clone showed up just a few times. The V call is TRBV19, the J call TRBJ2-2, with TRBD2 matching 8 bases. The V gene end was trimmed by 7 bases and the J gene end by 4 bases; junction bases not matched to a gene: 8. The CDR3 has 15 residues. Germline V gives CDR1 LNHDA, CDR2 SQIVND (reference sequence). The CDR3, as DNA: TGTGCCAGTATCCCAGCGGGGGATATCACCGGGGAGCTGTTTTTT. It encodes CASIPAGDITGELFF.

The J gene is TRBJ2-1, the V gene TRBV4-3; TRBD2 aligns across 15 bases. V lost 0 bases, J lost 3 bases, and 9 bases stayed unmatched. The germline CDR1 and CDR2 sequences are LGHNA and YSLEER. The CDR3 covers 20 residues. This CDR3 is CASSQDPRTSGGANYNEQFF. CDR3 in DNA: TGCGCCAGCAGCCAAGATCCGCGGACTAGCGGGGGGGCAAACTACAATGAGCAGTTCTTC.

The genes are TRBV10-3 and TRBJ2-5, with TRBD2 matching 11 bases. Germline trimming cut 4 bases from V and 2 bases from J; bases unmatched to any gene: 9. The germline V gene has CDR1 ENHRY and CDR2 SYGVKD. CDR3 size: 17 residues. CDR3 in DNA: TGTGCCATCAGTGCCTTTCGACTAGCGGGGTCACAAGAGACCCAGTACTTC. This encodes CAISAFRLAGSQETQYF.

The CDR3 DNA reads as TGTGCCAGCAGTGGAGGGACAGTACGCTATGGCTACACCTTC. This translates into CASSGGTVRYGYTF. This rearrangement joins TRBV2 to TRBJ1-2; 7 positions match TRBD1. Germline V gives CDR1 SNHLY, CDR2 FYNNEI. The CDR3 covers 14 residues. V shed 4 bases, J shed 4 bases, and the junction held 6 bases outside the gene matches.

J is TRBJ2-3 and V is TRBV6-5, with D unclear. CDR1 and CDR2 (germline): MNHEY, SVGAGI. V lost 10 bases and J lost 2, with 10 bases in between. The CDR3 has 12 residues. In DNA form, the CDR3 reads TGTGCCATGTCCGAGGCCACAGATACGCAGTATTTT. This sequence encodes CAMSEATDTQYF.

The chain joins TRBV19 to TRBJ1-3, with 10 positions matching TRBD1. V lost 11 bases and J lost 2; bases outside the gene matches: 6. This CDR3 is 14 amino acids long. Germline V lookup: CDR1 LNHDA, CDR2 SQIVND (reference sequence). In DNA form, the CDR3 reads TGTGCCGCTAAAGGACAGGGGGCTGGAAACACCATATATTTT. Protein sequence: CAAKGQGAGNTIYF.

The V call is TRBV4-3, the J call TRBJ2-7; the match to TRBD1 covers 8 bases. This CDR3 comprises 18 residues. Germline values: CDR1 LGHNA, CDR2 YSLEER. V trimming: 1 base; J trimming: 5 bases; junction bases outside the gene matches: 16. DNA of the CDR3: TGCGCCAGCAGCCAAGCAGGGGGCAGGGCCTCAAGGGCGCACGAGCAGTACTTC. It specifies CASSQAGGRASRAHEQYF.

CDR3 protein: CASSPTSGAGELFF. CDR3 DNA sequence: TGTGCCAGCAGTCCGACTAGCGGTGCCGGGGAGCTGTTTTTT. The genes are TRBV7-2 and TRBJ2-2; 9 positions agree with TRBD2. CDR1 is SGHTA, CDR2 FQGNSA, per germline. This CDR3 comprises 14 residues. V shed 6 bases, J shed 6 bases, and the junction held 5 bases outside the gene matches.

This chain joins TRBV6-5 and TRBJ2-2, with D unclear. The CDR3 totals 13 residues. From germline, CDR1 is MNHEY and CDR2 SVGAGI. The V gene lost 6 bases and the J gene lost 5 bases, with 10 bases spanning the gap. The CDR3 region is CASSRVLTGELFF. The CDR3 bases are TGTGCCAGCAGCCGTGTACTAACCGGGGAGCTGTTTTTT.

The chain joins TRBV12-3 or TRBV12-4 to TRBJ2-5; tentative D call: TRBD2 (6 bases). Trimming cost V 7 bases and J 1 base, with 10 bases left between them. This CDR3 is built from 13 residues. The CDR3 sequence: CASNPAGQETQYF. For the CDR3, the DNA is TGTGCCAGCAATCCAGCGGGCCAAGAGACCCAGTACTTC.

This sequence joins TRBV2 and TRBJ2-2, with a weak D call TRBD1 (5 bases). Trimming left V 4 bases short and J 8 bases short, with 17 bases between. Germline assignment: CDR1 SNHLY and CDR2 FYNNEI. The CDR3 consists of 15 residues. CDR3 residues: CASSVGRVLTGELFF. In nucleotides, the CDR3 is TGTGCCAGCAGTGTAGGCAGGGTTCTCACGGGGGAGCTGTTTTTT. The full variable domain, its missing parts supplied by reference TRBV2 and TRBJ2-2, is EPEVTQTPSHQVTQMGQEVILRCVPISNHLYFYWYRQILGQKVEFLVSFYNNEISEKSEIFDDQFSVERPDGSNFTLKIRSTKLEDSAMYFCASSVGRVLTGELFFGEGSRLTVL.

The chain combines TRBV7-6 with TRBJ2-3, with D perhaps matching TRBD2 (6 bases). CDR3 size: 15 residues. Trimming removed 5 bases from V and 5 bases from J, with 17 bases in between. Germline CDR1 and CDR2: SGHVS and FNYEAQ. CDR3: CASSPLRTTGDTQYF. The CDR3 nucleotides are TGTGCCAGCAGCCCCCTTAGGACTACCGGAGATACGCAGTATTTT.

V usage is TRBV21-1 and J usage is TRBJ1-2. TRBV21-1 has pseudogene status. The CDR3 has 14 amino acids. Here the CDR3 DNA reads TGTGCCAGCAGCCCCGCCGGTGCGGGGAATGGCTACACCTTC. Protein product: CASSPAGAGNGYTF.

This chain uses TRBV6-5 with TRBJ2-7, with a possible D match to TRBD2 (6 bases). Trimming shortened V by 6 bases and J by 2 bases, and 14 bases separated the two germline ends. This CDR3 has 14 amino acids. Looked up from germline, CDR1 is MNHEY and CDR2 is SVGAGI. CDR3 bases: TGTGCCAGCAGCCCGGACTATCTAACCTACGAGCAGTACTTC. It yields the protein CASSPDYLTYEQYF.